The rows below give T cell receptor beta chains drawn from one sample of a study of T cell repertoires in cytomegalovirus infection. Their recognized antigens are unknown. MiXCR, run by TCRdb on the reads, gives a single entry per CDR3 protein. The table has 100,000 to 150,000 distinct CDR3 sequences, more than 25% seen once. This material consisted of CD8+ T cells from cultured PBMCs, taken from culture after CMV antigen stimulation. These receptors were collected from a human donor in good health (CMV status not recorded). Some clones in this sample may be carry-over from other donors' samples. CDR3s include the opening cysteine and the closing phenylalanine or tryptophan. The D gene is left open where the match is weak. The size field is filled for only some rows; it gives once, few, many or a size class.

J gene | clone size | V gene | D gene | CDR3 DNA | CDR3 protein
TRBJ2-7 | few | TRBV19 | NA | TGTGCCAGTAGTATAGGAGGAATCTACGAGCAGTACTTC | CASSIGGIYEQYF
TRBJ1-3 | NA | TRBV19 | NA | TGTGCCAGTAGTCTATTGGAGATTTACTCTGGAAACACCATATATTTT | CASSLLEIYSGNTIYF
TRBJ2-5 | NA | TRBV7-6 | TRBD1 | TGTGCCAGCAGCTTAGTTGGGACAGGGGGAGTGGTGGAGACCCAGTACTTC | CASSLVGTGGVVETQYF
TRBJ1-2 | NA | TRBV5-1 | NA | TGCGCCAGCAGCTTGTGGGGGGCTTCGGACTATGGCTACACCTTC | CASSLWGASDYGYTF
TRBJ1-4 | NA | TRBV5-1 | TRBD1 | TGCGCCAGCAGCTCGTGGGACAGCACATATAATGAAAAACTGTTTTTT | CASSSWDSTYNEKLFF
TRBJ2-5 | NA | TRBV12-3/TRBV12-4 | TRBD1 | TGTGCCAGCAGTCCTACAACGGGACAGGGGATATACCAAGAGACCCAGTACTTC | CASSPTTGQGIYQETQYF
TRBJ2-1 | NA | TRBV19 | NA | TGTGCCAGTAGTATCCAGCAAGGGGGTGAGCAGTTCTTC | CASSIQQGGEQFF
TRBJ2-7 | few | TRBV7-9 | NA | TGTGCCAGCAGCCACCAGCCAAAGACAGCACCCTACGAGCAGTACTTC | CASSHQPKTAPYEQYF
TRBJ2-5 | NA | TRBV9 | TRBD1 | TGTGCCAGTGCTTTGAAGGGGGCTCCTCAAGAGACCCAGTACTTC | CASALKGAPQETQYF
TRBJ2-7 | NA | TRBV29-1 | TRBD1 | TGCAGCGCCGGGACAGGGTTCTACGAGCAGTACTTC | CSAGTGFYEQYF
TRBJ1-5 | NA | TRBV28 | TRBD1 | TGTGCCAGCAGTACACGGACAGGGGTTCAGCCCCAGCATTTT | CASSTRTGVQPQHF
TRBJ1-1 | many | TRBV2 | TRBD1 | TGTGCCAGCAGTACGGGACAGGGCCTGAACACTGAAGCTTTCTTT | CASSTGQGLNTEAFF
TRBJ2-2 | many | TRBV28 | NA | TGTGCCAGCAGTCCCCGCTCAGGGGAGCTGTTTTTT | CASSPRSGELFF
TRBJ1-1 | NA | TRBV5-1 | TRBD1 | TGCGCCAGCAGCTTGGCCCCGGGACAGGGGTTGAACACTGAAGCTTTCTTT | CASSLAPGQGLNTEAFF
TRBJ2-7 | NA | TRBV7-8 | NA | TGTGCCAGCAGCTTAGACAGATTCTACGAGCAGTACTTC | CASSLDRFYEQYF
TRBJ2-4 | few | TRBV7-6 | TRBD2 | TGTGCCAGCAGCCCGGGAGGGTTGAACATTCAGTACTTC | CASSPGGLNIQYF
TRBJ2-1 | NA | TRBV6-1 | NA | TGTGCCAGCAGCTTTTTCCCCGGAACCACCCTCTACAATGAGCAGTTCTTC | CASSFFPGTTLYNEQFF
TRBJ1-4 | few | TRBV10-3 | NA | TGTGCCATCAGTGAGCTCGAGGGAGCCAATGAAAAACTGTTTTTT | CAISELEGANEKLFF
TRBJ2-5 | few | TRBV4-1 | TRBD2 | TGCGCCAGCAGCCACCGACTAGCGGGACAGCAAGAGACCCAGTACTTC | CASSHRLAGQQETQYF
TRBJ2-7 | many | TRBV7-6 | NA | TGTGCCAGCAGCTTAGGGGGAGTAAACGAGCAGTACTTC | CASSLGGVNEQYF
TRBJ1-1 | NA | TRBV5-1 | TRBD1 | TGCGCCAGCAGCTGGGGGGGGACAGGGGAAACTGAAGCTTTCTTT | CASSWGGTGETEAFF
TRBJ2-3 | few | TRBV12-3/TRBV12-4 | NA | TGTGCCAGCAGTTCACGCCCGACAGGTGATGGGATCACAGATACGCAGTATTTT | CASSSRPTGDGITDTQYF
TRBJ2-7 | once | TRBV6-6 | NA | TGTGCCAGCGAAACCGACGGGGCCTCTACCGAGCAGTACTTC | CASETDGASTEQYF
TRBJ1-2 | NA | TRBV4-1 | NA | TGCGCCAGCAGCCAAGATCGGCTGCAAGCGTATGGCTACACCTTC | CASSQDRLQAYGYTF
TRBJ2-3 | NA | TRBV5-1 | NA | TGCGCCAGCAGCTTGTTAGGAATTGGCCGTAGCACAGATACGCAGTATTTT | CASSLLGIGRSTDTQYF
TRBJ2-7 | many | TRBV7-9 | NA | TGTGCCAGCAGCTCCGCCAAGGGTCGGTTAGAGCAGTACTTC | CASSSAKGRLEQYF
TRBJ2-3 | NA | TRBV4-2 | TRBD2 | TGTGCCAGCAGCCTTCGGACTAGCGGGGCGGATACGCAGTATTTT | CASSLRTSGADTQYF
TRBJ2-2 | few | TRBV7-2 | NA | TGTGCCAGCAGCTTAGCCGGGGTGGCCGGGGAGCTGTTTTTT | CASSLAGVAGELFF
TRBJ1-2 | NA | TRBV7-9 | NA | TGTGCCAGCAGCCTCATGGGTCGAGGGGCGGTTGGCTACACCTTC | CASSLMGRGAVGYTF